The 21 T cell receptor beta chains in this list originate from one sample, sequenced in a study of cytomegalovirus exposure and HLA in healthy donors (dated by TCRdb to the late 2010s). To prepare the library, the immunoSEQ multiplex PCR assay was applied. For the multiplex PCR, a mixture combining 60 forward primers for TCR Vbeta segments and 13 reverse primers for TCR Jbeta segments was used. The immuneACCESS repertoire file appears here via TCRdb, limited to in-frame rearrangements. These files lack a portion of the clones; in checked studies, under half of the deficit traces to unresolved V genes, and the cause of the others is not known. Counted in this sample were around 150,000 clones; around 80% of them appeared once. The ten largest clonotypes hold roughly 4.3% of the sample. The sequencing sample was made of PBMCs. Receptors originate from a middle-aged woman in good health and CMV-seropositive.

As concerns this clone: An end of the junction differs from the germline gene, which may be a read error. Written as DNA, the CDR3 is TGTGCCAGCAGTCTCGGACAGGGACAGGTCTTC. Its protein product is CASSLGQGQVF. V and J are TRBV28 and TRBJ2-1, with 8 bases lining up with TRBD1. Germline lookup yields CDR1 MDHEN and CDR2 SYDVKM. CDR3 length equals 11 residues.

The chain couples TRBV25-1 to TRBJ2-1, with 10 positions matching TRBD1. Germline loops: CDR1 MGHDK, CDR2 SYGVNS. J gave up 2 bases and V 4 bases, and 5 bases lay outside the gene matches. The CDR3 is 16 amino acids. CDR3 DNA sequence: TGTGCCAGCAGTGGCCTCGGGACAGGGGCCTACAATGAGCAGTTCTTC. Residues: CASSGLGTGAYNEQFF.

This clone came up a few times. The chain employs TRBV5-1 and TRBJ2-7; D may be TRBD2 (5 bases). Trimming took off 6 bases at V and 3 bases at J, with 16 bases between the two ends. The CDR3 runs 14 residues. The germline CDR1 and CDR2 sequences are SGHRS and YFSETQ. The CDR3 spells CASTEVSRDYEQYF. The CDR3 nucleotides read TGCGCCAGCACTGAGGTTAGCCGGGACTACGAGCAGTACTTC.

The chain carries TRBV5-1 and TRBJ2-1; D call uncertain. Germline assignment: CDR1 SGHRS and CDR2 YFSETQ. The germline V and J ends were trimmed by 2 bases and 5 bases, with 2 bases remaining between them. The CDR3 covers 11 residues. The CDR3 DNA reads TGCGCCAGCAGCTTTAACAATGAGCAGTTCTTC. It yields the protein CASSFNNEQFF.

The CDR3 here is CASSQVLGQGFYEQYF. The CDR3 DNA is TGCGCCAGCAGCCAAGTCCTGGGACAGGGCTTCTACGAGCAGTACTTC. This chain uses TRBV4-3 with TRBJ2-7; 9 nucleotides align to TRBD1. Per the germline V gene, CDR1 is LGHNA and CDR2 is YSLEER. J lost 3 bases, V lost 1 base, and 7 bases had no gene match. The length of the CDR3 is 16 residues.

This sequence joins TRBV19 and TRBJ2-2, with D unresolved. Trimming stripped 6 bases from V and 6 bases from J, with 11 bases between. There are 13 residues in the CDR3. The germline V gene encodes CDR1 LNHDA and CDR2 SQIVND (reference sequence). The CDR3 is CASSDSWAGELFF. The CDR3 region has the DNA TGTGCCAGTAGCGACTCCTGGGCCGGGGAGCTGTTTTTT. Combining the CDR3 with reference TRBV19 and TRBJ2-2 gives the whole variable domain DGGITQSPKYLFRKEGQNVTLSCEQNLNHDAMYWYRQDPGQGLRLIYYSQIVNDFQKGDIAEGYSVSREKKESFPLTVTSAQKNPTAFYLCASSDSWAGELFFGEGSRLTVL.

The genes are TRBV28 and TRBJ1-2; possible D gene TRBD1, 6 bases. Germline V gene data show CDR1 as MDHEN and CDR2 as SYDVKM. The CDR3 is 12 amino acids. The V end was cut by 7 bases, the J end by 6 bases, with 12 bases between. The CDR3 DNA reads TGTGCCAGCATTGGGGGGGCGCATGGCTACACCTTC. Protein product: CASIGGAHGYTF.

The genes are TRBV19 and TRBJ2-1, with D possibly matching TRBD1 (5 bases). With 1 base removed from V and 2 bases from J, the gap between germline ends came to 9 bases. This CDR3 region has 15 residues. Germline lookup yields CDR1 LNHDA and CDR2 SQIVND (reference sequence). The CDR3 is CASSIGAGPYNEQFF. The DNA of the CDR3 is TGTGCCAGTAGTATAGGGGCAGGGCCCTACAATGAGCAGTTCTTC.

The chain has TRBV27 and TRBJ2-1; TRBD2 matches at 15 bases. Germline CDR1 MNHEY, CDR2 SMNVEV (reference sequence). Unmatched junction bases numbered 10, after V lost 6 bases and J lost 7 bases. This CDR3 comprises 17 residues. CDR3 amino acids: CASSLGLAGGGWNEQFF. The CDR3 coding sequence is TGTGCCAGCAGCCTGGGACTAGCGGGAGGAGGGTGGAATGAGCAGTTCTTC.

The J gene is TRBJ2-7, the V gene TRBV5-1; 8 positions match TRBD1. Germline-derived CDR1 and CDR2 are SGHRS and YFSETQ. The V and J ends lost 7 bases and 5 bases, in that order; junction bases with no gene match: 14. The CDR3 contains 15 residues. The CDR3 DNA reads TGCGCCAGCGGAAACCTACCGGGACAGGCCGACGAGCAGTACTTC. Translating it yields CASGNLPGQADEQYF. The variable domain in full, with the rest retrieved from reference TRBV5-1 and TRBJ2-7, is KAGVTQTPRYLIKTRGQQVTLSCSPISGHRSVSWYQQTPGQGLQFLFEYFSETQRNKGNFPGRFSGRQFSNSRSEMNVSTLELGDSALYLCASGNLPGQADEQYFGPGTRLTVT.

In DNA form, the CDR3 reads TGTGCCAGCAGTTTACAGGGGGCTGGAAACACCATATATTTT. Residues: CASSLQGAGNTIYF. The chain has TRBV28 and TRBJ1-3; 7 nucleotides match TRBD1. CDR3 length equals 14 residues. J was trimmed by 2 bases and V by 2 bases; bases with no gene match: 0. CDR1 and CDR2 (germline): MDHEN, SYDVKM.

The genes are TRBV2 and TRBJ2-5; 11 bases are a match to TRBD1. The end of the DNA aligns better with TRBJ2-7, so the J call may be wrong. This CDR3 region has 12 residues. Germline assignment: CDR1 SNHLY and CDR2 FYNNEI. The CDR3: CASKGQGGEQYF. DNA of the CDR3: TGTGCCAGCAAGGGACAGGGGGGCGAGCAGTACTTC.

The chain carries TRBV6-6 and TRBJ1-1; TRBD1 aligns across 7 bases. J gave up 8 bases and V 6 bases, and 6 bases lay outside the gene matches. CDR3 length: 12 residues. Per germline, CDR1 MNHNY and CDR2 SVGAGI (reference sequence). DNA of the CDR3: TGTGCCAGCAGCCAGGACAGGCCCGAAGCTTTCTTT. It specifies CASSQDRPEAFF.

The rearrangement links TRBV28 to TRBJ1-6; 9 bases fit TRBD1. After removal of 6 bases from V and 1 base from J, the junction contained 13 bases not matched to a gene. Germline values: CDR1 MDHEN, CDR2 SYDVKM. The CDR3 is 19 amino acids. The CDR3, as DNA: TGTGCCAGCAGACAAAAGCGGGACAGGGAAGGTTCCTATAATTCACCCCTCCACTTT. Amino acid sequence: CASRQKRDREGSYNSPLHF.

This clone appeared a few times. This rearrangement joins TRBV5-1 to TRBJ2-7; 10 bases map to TRBD2. Germline CDR1 reads SGHRS; CDR2 reads YFSETQ. V shed 0 bases, J shed 0 bases, and the junction held 6 bases outside the gene matches. CDR3 size: 17 residues. The CDR3 loop reads CASSLGPLAGLSYEQYF. CDR3 coding DNA: TGCGCCAGCAGCTTGGGACCACTAGCGGGGCTCTCCTACGAGCAGTACTTC.

This chain uses TRBV27 with TRBJ2-6; a possible D gene is TRBD2 (5 bases). V lost 3 bases and J 2 bases, leaving 8 bases between the germline ends. The V gene's germline CDR1 is MNHEY and CDR2 SMNVEV (reference sequence). This CDR3 has 15 amino acids. Here the CDR3 DNA reads TGTGCCAGCAGTTTTCCCGGGGCTGGGGCCAACGTCCTGACTTTC. This gives the protein CASSFPGAGANVLTF.

J is TRBJ1-4 and V is TRBV5-1; 11 positions agree with TRBD1. V lost 1 base to trimming and J lost 0 bases; unmatched junction nucleotides: 5. Germline CDR1 and CDR2: SGHRS and YFSETQ. This CDR3 is 18 amino acids long. CDR3 in DNA: TGCGCCAGCAGCTTGCGGACAGGGGGCCTTGCAACTAATGAAAAACTGTTTTTT. Its protein product is CASSLRTGGLATNEKLFF.

The chain uses TRBV5-4 and TRBJ2-7; 8 nucleotides line up with TRBD1. The junction had 5 bases not matched to a gene; V was cut back by 4 bases and J by 5 bases. The CDR3 contains 13 residues. The germline CDR1 and CDR2 sequences are SGHNT and YYREEE (reference sequence). CDR3 nucleotide sequence: TGTGCCAGCAGCCTACAGGGGGGAGACGAGCAGTACTTC. Its translation is CASSLQGGDEQYF. The full variable domain, rest sourced from reference TRBV5-4 and TRBJ2-7, is ETGVTQSPTHLIKTRGQQVTLRCSSQSGHNTVSWYQQALGQGPQFIFQYYREEENGRGNFPPRFSGLQFPNYSSELNVNALELDDSALYLCASSLQGGDEQYFGPGTRLTVT.

V and J are TRBV4-2 and TRBJ1-1; perhaps TRBD1 as D (5 bases). The germline CDR1 and CDR2 sequences are LGHNA and YNFKEQ. V was shortened by 0 bases and J by 3 bases, with 23 bases between the two germline ends. This CDR3 is 19 amino acids long. Written as DNA, the CDR3 is TGTGCCAGCAGCCAAGATCTAGAGTTCCCAGGTGGGGCGGACACTGAAGCTTTCTTT. This sequence encodes CASSQDLEFPGGADTEAFF.

This chain connects TRBV5-1 to TRBJ1-5; no reliable D call. The CDR3 contains 13 residues. V was cut by 0 bases and J by 3 bases, with 4 bases left in between. Germline assignment: CDR1 SGHRS and CDR2 YFSETQ. Here the CDR3 reads CASSLALNQPQHF. The DNA for the CDR3 is TGCGCCAGCAGCTTGGCTCTCAATCAGCCCCAGCATTTT.

V is TRBV30 and J is TRBJ1-3; D gene uncertain. The V gene's germline CDR1 is GTSNPN and CDR2 SVGIG (reference sequence). The CDR3 is 13 residues long. V was shortened by 0 bases and J by 4 bases, with 7 bases between the two germline ends. The CDR3 sequence: CAWSVSRGNTIYF. In DNA form, the CDR3 reads TGTGCCTGGAGTGTTAGTCGGGGAAACACCATATATTTT.